The clone carrying this TCR beta chain was detected many times. Its antigen is unknown. These data are taken from a study of early T cells in non-severe SARS-CoV-2 infection. Overall study findings and caveats: The matching step, a VDJdb search, favored anti-spike CD8 responses and missed private and CD4 specificities.

Trimming took 6 bases from V and 1 from J; bases not matched to a gene: 3. CDR1 is SEHNR and CDR2 is FQNEAQ in the germline V gene (reference sequence). The CDR3 is 13 amino acids. Using its own MiXCR run on the 5' RACE reads, TCRdb lists one record per CDR3 protein. The repertoire includes tens of thousands of distinct CDR3 sequences, about 3.9% of them detected once, and 9% to 10% sits in the top ten. This TCR came from an adult who was a healthcare worker with PCR-confirmed SARS-CoV-2 infection or an uninfected control (not recorded which). The chain joins TRBV7-9 to TRBJ2-7, with 7 bases matching TRBD1. Sequences were obtained from whole blood. The CDR3: CASSQTGSYEQYF. CDR3 sequence (DNA): TGTGCCAGCAGTCAGACAGGGTCCTACGAGCAGTACTTC.